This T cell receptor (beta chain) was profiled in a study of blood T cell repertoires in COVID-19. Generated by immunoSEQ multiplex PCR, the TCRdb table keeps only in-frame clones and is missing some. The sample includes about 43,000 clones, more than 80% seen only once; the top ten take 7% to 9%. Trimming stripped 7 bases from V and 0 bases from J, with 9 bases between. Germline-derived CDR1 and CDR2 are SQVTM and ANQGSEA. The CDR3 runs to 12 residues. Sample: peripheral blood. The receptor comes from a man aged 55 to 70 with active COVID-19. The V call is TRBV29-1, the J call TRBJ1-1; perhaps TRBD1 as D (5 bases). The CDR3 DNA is TGCAGCGGGGGGGAGATGAACACTGAAGCTTTCTTT. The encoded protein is CSGGEMNTEAFF.